This entry describes one T cell receptor beta chain. The antigen is undetermined. These data come from a study of shared clonotypes between healthy human individuals. On the study more broadly: Every donor yielded three CD4 naive, three CD4 memory, two CD8 naive and one CD8 memory plate.

The assay was immunoSEQ multiplex PCR, and TCRdb's table has in-frame clones only and misses some. The table records some 2 million clones, about 95% of them present only once. With 1 base removed from V and 6 bases from J, the gap between germline ends came to 10 bases. Germline-derived CDR1 and CDR2 are MNHNS and SASEGT. The CDR3 contains 15 residues. The study, taken as a whole, reports: Unshared clonotypes carried lower generation probabilities than those common to all four donors.

Partitioning of CD4+ cells yielded a CD45RA+ naive subset and a CD45RA-negative memory subset. The sequencing sample was made of naive CD4+ T cells sorted from blood. As for subset: CD45RA+ positively selected. This TCR came from a man between 18 and 29 years old in good health. The V gene is TRBV6-1, the J gene TRBJ1-6, with unresolved D. CDR3 nucleotide sequence: TGTGCCAGCAGTGAAGTCTCAGGTTCTAATTCACCCCTCCACTTT. Its protein product is CASSEVSGSNSPLHF.